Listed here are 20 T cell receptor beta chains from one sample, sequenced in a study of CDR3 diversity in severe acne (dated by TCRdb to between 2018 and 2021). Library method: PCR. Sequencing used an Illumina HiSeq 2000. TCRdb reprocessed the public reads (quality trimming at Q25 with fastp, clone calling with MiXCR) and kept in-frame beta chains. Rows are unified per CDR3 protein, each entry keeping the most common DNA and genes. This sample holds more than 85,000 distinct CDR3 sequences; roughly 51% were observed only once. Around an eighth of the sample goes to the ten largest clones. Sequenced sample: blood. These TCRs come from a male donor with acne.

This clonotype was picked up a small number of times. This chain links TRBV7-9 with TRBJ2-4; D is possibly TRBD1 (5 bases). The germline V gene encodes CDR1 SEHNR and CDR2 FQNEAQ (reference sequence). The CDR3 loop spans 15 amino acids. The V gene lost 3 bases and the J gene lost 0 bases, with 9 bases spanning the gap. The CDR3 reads CASSLPQGAKNIQYF. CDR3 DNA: TGTGCCAGCAGCTTGCCTCAGGGAGCCAAAAACATTCAGTACTTC. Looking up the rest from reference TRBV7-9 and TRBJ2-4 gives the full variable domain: DTGVSQNPRHKITKRGQNVTFRCDPISEHNRLYWYRQTLGQGPEFLTYFQNEAQLEKSRLLSDRFSAERPKGSFSTLEIQRTEQGDSAMYLCASSLPQGAKNIQYFGAGTRLSVL.

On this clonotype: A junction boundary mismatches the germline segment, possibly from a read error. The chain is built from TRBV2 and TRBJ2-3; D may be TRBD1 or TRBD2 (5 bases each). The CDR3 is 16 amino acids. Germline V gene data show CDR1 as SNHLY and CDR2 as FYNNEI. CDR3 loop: CASSDFPGSSTGTQYF. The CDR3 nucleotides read TGTGCCAGCAGTGACTTCCCAGGGTCTAGCACAGGTACGCAGTATTTT.

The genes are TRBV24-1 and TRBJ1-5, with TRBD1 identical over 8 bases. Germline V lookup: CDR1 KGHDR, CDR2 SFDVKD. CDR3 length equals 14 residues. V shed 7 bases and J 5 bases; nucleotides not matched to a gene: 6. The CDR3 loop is CATRDRGSDQPQHF. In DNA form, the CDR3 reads TGTGCCACCAGAGACAGGGGATCCGATCAGCCCCAGCATTTT.

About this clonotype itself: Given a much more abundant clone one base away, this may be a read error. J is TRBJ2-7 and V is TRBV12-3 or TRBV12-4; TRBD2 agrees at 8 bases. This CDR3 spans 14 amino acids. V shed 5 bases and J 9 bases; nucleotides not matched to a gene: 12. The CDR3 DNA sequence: TGTGCCAGCAGTGGCGGGACTAGTTTCAACGGGCAGTACTTC. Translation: CASSGGTSFNGQYF.

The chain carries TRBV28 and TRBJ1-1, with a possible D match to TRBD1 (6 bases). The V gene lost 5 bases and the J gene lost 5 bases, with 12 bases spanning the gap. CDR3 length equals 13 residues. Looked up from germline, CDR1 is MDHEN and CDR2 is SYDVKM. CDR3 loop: CASSRQARTEAFF. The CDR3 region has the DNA TGTGCCAGCAGTCGACAGGCTAGAACTGAAGCTTTCTTT.

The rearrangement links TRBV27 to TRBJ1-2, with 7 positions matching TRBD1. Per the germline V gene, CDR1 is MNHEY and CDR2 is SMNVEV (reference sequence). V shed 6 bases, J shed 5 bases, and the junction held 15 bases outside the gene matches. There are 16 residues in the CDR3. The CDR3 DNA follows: TGTGCCAGCAGCCGAGGGAGGACAGGCGGCGGATATGGCTACACCTTC. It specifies CASSRGRTGGGYGYTF.

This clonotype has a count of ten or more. The CDR3 DNA follows: TGTGCCAGCAGCTTAACCCCAGATACGCAGTATTTT. Residues: CASSLTPDTQYF. The chain recombines TRBV7-6 with TRBJ2-3; D is unclear. CDR1 and CDR2 (germline): SGHVS, FNYEAQ. The CDR3 extends over 12 amino acids. Trimming shortened V by 2 bases and J by 4 bases, and 4 bases separated the two germline ends.

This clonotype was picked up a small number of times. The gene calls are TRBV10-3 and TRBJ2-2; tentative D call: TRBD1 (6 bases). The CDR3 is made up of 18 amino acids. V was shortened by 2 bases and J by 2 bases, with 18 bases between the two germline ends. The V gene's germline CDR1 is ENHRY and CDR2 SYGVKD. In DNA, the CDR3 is TGTGCCATCAGTGAGATCCCGGGACACCGACCCAACACCGGGGAGCTGTTTTTT. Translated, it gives CAISEIPGHRPNTGELFF.

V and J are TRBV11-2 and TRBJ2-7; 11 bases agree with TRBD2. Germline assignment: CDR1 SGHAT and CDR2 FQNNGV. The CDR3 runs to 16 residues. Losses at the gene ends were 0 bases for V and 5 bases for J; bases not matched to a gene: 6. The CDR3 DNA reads TGTGCCAGCAGCTTAGATTCTAGCGGGAGGCTTGACGAGCAGTACTTC. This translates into CASSLDSSGRLDEQYF.

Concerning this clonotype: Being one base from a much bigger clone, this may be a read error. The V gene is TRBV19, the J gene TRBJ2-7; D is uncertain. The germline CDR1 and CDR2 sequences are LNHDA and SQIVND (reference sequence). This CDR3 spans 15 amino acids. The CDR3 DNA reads TGTGCCAGTAGTACCCGGCGCTCTCCCCTTTACGAGCAGCACTTC. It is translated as CASSTRRSPLYEQHF.

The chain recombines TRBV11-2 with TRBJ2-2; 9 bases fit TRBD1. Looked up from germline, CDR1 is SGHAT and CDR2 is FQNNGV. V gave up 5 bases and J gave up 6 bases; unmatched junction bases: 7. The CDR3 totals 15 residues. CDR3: CASSPQTGGPGELFF. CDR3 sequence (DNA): TGTGCCAGCAGCCCACAGACAGGGGGACCCGGGGAGCTGTTTTTT.

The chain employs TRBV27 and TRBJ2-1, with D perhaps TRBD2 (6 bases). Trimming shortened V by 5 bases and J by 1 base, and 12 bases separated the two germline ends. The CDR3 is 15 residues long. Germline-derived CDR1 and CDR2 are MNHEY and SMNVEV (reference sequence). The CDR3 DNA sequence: TGTGCCAGCAGTCCCAAGCGGGTGTCCTACAATGAGCAGTTCTTC. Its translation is CASSPKRVSYNEQFF.

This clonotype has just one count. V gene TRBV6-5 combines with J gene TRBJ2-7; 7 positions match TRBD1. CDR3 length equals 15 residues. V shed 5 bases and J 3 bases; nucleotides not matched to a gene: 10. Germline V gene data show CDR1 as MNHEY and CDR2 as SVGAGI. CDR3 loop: CASSRVGTERYEQYF. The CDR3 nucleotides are TGTGCCAGCAGTCGAGTCGGGACAGAGCGCTACGAGCAGTACTTC.

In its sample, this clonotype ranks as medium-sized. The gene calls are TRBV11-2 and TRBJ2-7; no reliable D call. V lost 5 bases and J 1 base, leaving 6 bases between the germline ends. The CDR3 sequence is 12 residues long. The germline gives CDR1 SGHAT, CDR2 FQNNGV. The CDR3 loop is CASSLTSYEQYF. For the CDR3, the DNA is TGTGCCAGCAGCCTGACGTCCTACGAGCAGTACTTC.

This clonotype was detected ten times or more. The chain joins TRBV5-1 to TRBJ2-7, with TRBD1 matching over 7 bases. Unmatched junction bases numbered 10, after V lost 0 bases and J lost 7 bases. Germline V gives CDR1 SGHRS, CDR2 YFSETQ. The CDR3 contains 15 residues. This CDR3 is CASSLGGTALGEQYF. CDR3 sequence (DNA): TGCGCCAGCAGCTTGGGGGGGACAGCGTTAGGGGAGCAGTACTTC.

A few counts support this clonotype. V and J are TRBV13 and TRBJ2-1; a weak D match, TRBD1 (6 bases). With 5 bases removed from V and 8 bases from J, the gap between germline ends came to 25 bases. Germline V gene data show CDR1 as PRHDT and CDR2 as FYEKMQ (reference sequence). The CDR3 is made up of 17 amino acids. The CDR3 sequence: CASSRSHERQAQDEQFF. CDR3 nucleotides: TGTGCCAGCAGCCGCAGCCACGAAAGACAGGCCCAGGATGAGCAGTTCTTC.

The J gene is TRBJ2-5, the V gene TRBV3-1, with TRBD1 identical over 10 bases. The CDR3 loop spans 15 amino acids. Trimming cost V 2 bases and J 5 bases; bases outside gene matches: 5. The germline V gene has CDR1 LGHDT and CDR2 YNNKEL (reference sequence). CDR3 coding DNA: TGTGCCAGCAGCCAAATGACAGGGGGCGGGGAGACCCAGTACTTC. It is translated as CASSQMTGGGETQYF.

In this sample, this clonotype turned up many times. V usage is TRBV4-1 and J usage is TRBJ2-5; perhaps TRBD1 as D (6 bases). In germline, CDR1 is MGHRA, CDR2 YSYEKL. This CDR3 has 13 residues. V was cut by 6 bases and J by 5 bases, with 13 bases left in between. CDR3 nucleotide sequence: TGCGCCAGCAGTCGGACAGAAGGGGAGACCCAGTACTTC. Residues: CASSRTEGETQYF.

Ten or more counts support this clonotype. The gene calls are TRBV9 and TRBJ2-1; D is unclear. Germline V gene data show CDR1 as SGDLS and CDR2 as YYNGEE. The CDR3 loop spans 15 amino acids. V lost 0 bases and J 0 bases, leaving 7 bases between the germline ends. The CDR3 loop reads CASSVGTGSYNEQFF. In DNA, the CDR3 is TGTGCCAGCAGCGTAGGGACGGGCTCCTACAATGAGCAGTTCTTC.

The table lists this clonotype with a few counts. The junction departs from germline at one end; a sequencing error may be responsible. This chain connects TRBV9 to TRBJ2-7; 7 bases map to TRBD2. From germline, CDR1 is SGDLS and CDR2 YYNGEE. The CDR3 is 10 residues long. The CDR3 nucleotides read TGTGCCAGCAGCCCCAGCGGGAAGCACTTC. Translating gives CASSPSGKHF.